This TCR beta chain comes out of a study of chemoradiotherapy in HPV16-positive cancers. Samples were taken several times over chemoradiotherapy. The CDR3 length is 18 residues. The germline gives CDR1 MGHRA, CDR2 YSYEKL. V shed 6 bases and J 7 bases; nucleotides not matched to a gene: 15. The method was immunoSEQ multiplex PCR; TCRdb's version includes in-frame clones alone and lacks a portion of them. The repertoire consists of 25,000 to 40,000 clones, with about 87% occurring once and the leading ten covering roughly 4.9%. The chain employs TRBV4-1 and TRBJ2-2; TRBD1 matches at 12 bases. Source: blood, taken from a patient who underwent chemoradiotherapy. This TCR derives from a human donor with HPV-associated anogenital cancer. For the CDR3, the DNA is TGCGCCAGCAGGCAAACCCGGGACAGGGGGCTGAAGAACGGGGAGCTGTTTTTT. Its protein is CASRQTRDRGLKNGELFF.